These 15 T cell receptor beta chains were all obtained from the same sample, sequenced in a study of shared T cell receptors in the human thymus. Using immunoSEQ multiplex PCR, the repertoire was profiled, and TCRdb retains in-frame clones only, with some absent. The data contain roughly 710,000 clones, 75% to 90% of them singletons. These same records also appear under a second study, on human thymus T cells.

The sequenced material came from thymocytes. The receptors were sampled from a girl under two years old with a congenital heart defect.

The rearrangement uses TRBV6-1 and TRBJ2-3; 11 bases agree with TRBD2. Germline-derived CDR1 and CDR2 are MNHNS and SASEGT. The CDR3 consists of 20 residues. V shed 2 bases and J 0 bases; nucleotides not matched to a gene: 13. CDR3 in amino acids: CASSELASGGPPSSTDTQYF. CDR3 DNA: TGTGCCAGCAGTGAACTGGCTAGCGGGGGGCCCCCATCTAGCACAGATACGCAGTATTTT.

This chain's CDR3 is CASSRTRTGDTDTQYF. CDR3 DNA sequence: TGTGCCAGCAGCCGGACCAGGACAGGGGACACAGATACGCAGTATTTT. The V call is TRBV6-6, the J call TRBJ2-3; 9 bases match TRBD1. There are 16 residues in the CDR3. The ends lost 6 bases at V and 2 bases at J; junction bases unmatched: 9. Germline-derived CDR1 and CDR2 are MNHNY and SVGAGI (reference sequence).

The J gene is TRBJ1-2, the V gene TRBV5-1, with 7 nucleotides matching TRBD1. Germline values: CDR1 SGHRS, CDR2 YFSETQ. CDR3 size: 14 residues. Unmatched junction bases numbered 5, after V lost 3 bases and J lost 3 bases. CDR3 in amino acids: CASSSDRADYGYTF. The CDR3 bases are TGCGCCAGCAGCTCCGACAGGGCTGACTATGGCTACACCTTC.

The chain joins TRBV18 to TRBJ2-7; D perhaps matches TRBD2 (5 bases). The CDR3 covers 14 residues. From germline, CDR1 is KGHSH and CDR2 LQKENI. With 4 bases removed from V and 2 bases from J, the gap between germline ends came to 12 bases. The CDR3 region is CASSLGRATYEQYF. DNA of the CDR3: TGTGCCAGCTCACTAGGGCGGGCCACCTACGAGCAGTACTTC. The full variable domain, its missing parts supplied by reference TRBV18 and TRBJ2-7, is NAGVMQNPRHLVRRRGQEARLRCSPMKGHSHVYWYRQLPEEGLKFMVYLQKENIIDESGMPKERFSAEFPKEGPSILRIQQVVRGDSAAYFCASSLGRATYEQYFGPGTRLTVT.

The rearrangement joins TRBV10-3 to TRBJ1-2; D possibly corresponds to TRBD1 (5 bases). This CDR3 has 12 residues. Trimming took 8 bases from V and 6 from J, leaving 13 bases between them. Germline CDR1 is ENHRY and CDR2 is SYGVKD. The CDR3 bases are TGTGCCATCCATCACAGGATTAATGGCTACACCTTC. Its translation: CAIHHRINGYTF.

The V and J genes are TRBV4-1 and TRBJ2-2; 14 bases line up with TRBD2. V was pared by 3 bases and J by 0 bases, with 12 bases of the junction left unmatched. This CDR3 has 21 residues. From germline, CDR1 is MGHRA and CDR2 YSYEKL. In DNA, the CDR3 is TGCGCCAGCAGCCATGGAGCCCCCCCGGGACTAGCGGGAGCGAACACCGGGGAGCTGTTTTTT. Translated, it gives CASSHGAPPGLAGANTGELFF.

This clone was seen only once. Here the CDR3 DNA reads TGCAGCGTTGAAGATAGGGCGTACCGGGACAGGAAAGAAAACATTCAGTACTTC. Translated: CSVEDRAYRDRKENIQYF. The chain combines TRBV29-1 with TRBJ2-4; 8 nucleotides match TRBD1. CDR1 is SQVTM, CDR2 ANQGSEA, per germline. The CDR3 is 18 amino acids. V was clipped by 0 bases and J by 5 bases; unmatched bases: 15. Complete variable domain (other parts from reference TRBV29-1 and TRBJ2-4): SAVISQKPSRDICQRGTSLTIQCQVDSQVTMMFWYRQQPGQSLTLIATANQGSEATYESGFVIDKFPISRPNLTFSTLTVSNMSPEDSSIYLCSVEDRAYRDRKENIQYFGAGTRLSVL.

The gene calls are TRBV5-8 and TRBJ2-7, with D perhaps TRBD2 (5 bases). The V end lost 2 bases, the J end lost 2 bases, and 20 bases lay between the germline ends. The CDR3 runs 17 residues. CDR1 is SGHTS and CDR2 is YDEGEE in the germline V gene. CDR3 in amino acids: CASSFPDPGSTTYEQYF. The DNA of the CDR3 is TGTGCCAGCAGCTTCCCGGATCCGGGATCAACAACCTACGAGCAGTACTTC.

This clone was detected only once. V usage is TRBV14 and J usage is TRBJ1-1, with 12 bases aligning to TRBD1. The CDR3 contains 18 residues. Looked up from germline, CDR1 is SGHDN and CDR2 is FVKESK. With 2 bases clipped from V and 6 bases from J, the junction kept 13 bases outside the gene matches. CDR3 amino acids: CASSQPPGTGGVWAEAFF. The CDR3 DNA sequence: TGTGCCAGCAGCCAACCTCCCGGGACAGGGGGCGTATGGGCTGAAGCTTTCTTT.

V is TRBV30 and J is TRBJ2-7, with 9 bases lining up with TRBD1. Germline assignment: CDR1 GTSNPN and CDR2 SVGIG (reference sequence). This CDR3 has 13 amino acids. The V gene end was trimmed by 7 bases and the J gene end by 4 bases; junction bases not matched to a gene: 8. CDR3 in amino acids: CAYTPGQGYEQYF. The DNA of the CDR3 is TGTGCCTACACCCCGGGACAGGGTTACGAGCAGTACTTC.

The chain couples TRBV27 to TRBJ1-2; 7 nucleotides match TRBD1. Per germline, CDR1 MNHEY and CDR2 SMNVEV (reference sequence). The CDR3 covers 15 residues. V lost 3 bases to trimming and J lost 3 bases; unmatched junction nucleotides: 7. The CDR3 protein is CASSFNRGPYYGYTF. In DNA form, the CDR3 reads TGTGCCAGCAGTTTCAACAGGGGTCCTTACTATGGCTACACCTTC.

The gene calls are TRBV10-2 and TRBJ2-3, with 10 positions matching TRBD2. V shed 1 base, J shed 0 bases, and the junction held 7 bases outside the gene matches. This CDR3 region has 18 residues. Germline V gene sequence: CDR1 WSHSY, CDR2 SAAADI. This CDR3 is CASSEFGLADPSTDTQYF. The CDR3 DNA reads as TGCGCCAGCAGTGAGTTCGGACTAGCGGACCCTAGCACAGATACGCAGTATTTT.

This clone was observed a single time. V and J are TRBV4-3 and TRBJ2-3, with TRBD2 matching over 10 bases. Germline CDR1 is LGHNA and CDR2 is YSLEER. J lost 4 bases, V lost 3 bases, and 4 bases had no gene match. The CDR3 length is 15 residues. The CDR3 region is CASSHIAGGPDTQYF. The CDR3 DNA follows: TGCGCCAGCAGCCATATAGCGGGGGGCCCAGATACGCAGTATTTT.

This clone occurred a few times. V is TRBV19 and J is TRBJ1-1; the match to TRBD1 covers 8 bases. Germline loops: CDR1 LNHDA, CDR2 SQIVND (reference sequence). This CDR3 region has 14 residues. Trimming at V came to 5 bases and at J to 3 bases, leaving 5 bases not matched to a gene. The CDR3 coding sequence is TGTGCCAGTAGTGACGACAGGGGCGACACTGAAGCTTTCTTT. Protein product: CASSDDRGDTEAFF.

The V gene is TRBV7-2, the J gene TRBJ1-6; 7 nucleotides align to TRBD1. The J segment lost 9 bases and the V segment lost 5 bases, leaving 7 bases of the junction unmatched. This CDR3 region has 14 residues. CDR1 and CDR2 from the germline V gene are SGHTA and FQGNSA. CDR3 bases: TGTGCCAGCAGCCGACAGGGTGGAAGTTCACCCCTCCACTTT. It codes for CASSRQGGSSPLHF.